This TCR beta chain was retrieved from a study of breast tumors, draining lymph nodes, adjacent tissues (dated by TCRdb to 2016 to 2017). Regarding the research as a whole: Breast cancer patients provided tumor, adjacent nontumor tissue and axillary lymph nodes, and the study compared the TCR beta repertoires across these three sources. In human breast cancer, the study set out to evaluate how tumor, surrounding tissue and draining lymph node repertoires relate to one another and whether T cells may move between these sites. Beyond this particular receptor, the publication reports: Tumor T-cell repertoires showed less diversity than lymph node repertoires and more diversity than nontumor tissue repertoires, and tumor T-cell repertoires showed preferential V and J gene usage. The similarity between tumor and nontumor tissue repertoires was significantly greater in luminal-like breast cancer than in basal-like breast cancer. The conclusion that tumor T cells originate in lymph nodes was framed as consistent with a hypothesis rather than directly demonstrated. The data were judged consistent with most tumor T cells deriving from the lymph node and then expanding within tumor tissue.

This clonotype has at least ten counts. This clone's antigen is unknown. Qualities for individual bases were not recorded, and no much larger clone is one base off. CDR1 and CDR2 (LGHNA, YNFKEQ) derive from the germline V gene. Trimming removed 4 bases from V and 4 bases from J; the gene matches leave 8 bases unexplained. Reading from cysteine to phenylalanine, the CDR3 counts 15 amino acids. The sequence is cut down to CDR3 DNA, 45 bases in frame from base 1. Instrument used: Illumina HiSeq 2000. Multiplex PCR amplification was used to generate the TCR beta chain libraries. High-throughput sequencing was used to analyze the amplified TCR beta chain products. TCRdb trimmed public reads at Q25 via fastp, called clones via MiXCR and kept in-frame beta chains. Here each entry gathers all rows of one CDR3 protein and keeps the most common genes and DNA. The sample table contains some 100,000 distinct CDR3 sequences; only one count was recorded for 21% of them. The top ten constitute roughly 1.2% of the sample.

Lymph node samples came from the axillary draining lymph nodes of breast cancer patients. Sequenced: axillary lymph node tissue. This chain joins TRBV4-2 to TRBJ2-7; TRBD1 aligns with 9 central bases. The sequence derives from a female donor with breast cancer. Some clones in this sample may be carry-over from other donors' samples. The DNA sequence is TGTGCCAGCAGCCTAGGAGGGACAGGGTCATACGAGCAGTACTTC. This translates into CASSLGGTGSYEQYF.